What follows are 12 T cell receptor beta chains derived from one specimen sequenced in a study of a mutant IDH1 vaccine in newly diagnosed glioma. Time point here: week 11, during vaccination. Every single dose of the vaccine, 300 ug of mutant IDH1 20-mer peptide, came with topical imiquimod. Their specific antigens are unknown. Assay used: immunoSEQ multiplex PCR; TCRdb lists only in-frame clones, some missing. The profile shows 95,000 to 120,000 clones, approximately 87% of them singletons. The specimen was PBMCs, collected from a glioma patient whose treatment included an IDH1 peptide vaccine. These receptors all stem from a woman between 45 and 60 years old with glioma.

J is TRBJ2-4 and V is TRBV11-1; 13 bases match TRBD2. The CDR3 runs 17 residues. Germline CDR1 SGHAT, CDR2 FQDESV (reference sequence). The ends lost 3 bases at V and 6 bases at J; junction bases unmatched: 8. CDR3 coding DNA: TGTGCCAGCAGCTTGTCACTAGCGGGAGGGCCGACAAACATTCAGTACTTC. Translation gives CASSLSLAGGPTNIQYF. The full variable domain, its missing parts supplied by reference TRBV11-1 and TRBJ2-4, is EAEVAQSPRYKITEKSQAVAFWCDPISGHATLYWYRQILGQGPELLVQFQDESVVDDSQLPKDRFSAERLKGVDSTLKIQPAELGDSAMYLCASSLSLAGGPTNIQYFGAGTRLSVL.

V is TRBV27 and J is TRBJ2-7; the match to TRBD2 covers 9 bases. Trimming removed 5 bases from V and 6 bases from J; junction bases left unmatched: 8. CDR3 length: 14 residues. Germline-derived CDR1 and CDR2 are MNHEY and SMNVEV (reference sequence). In DNA form, the CDR3 reads TGTGCCAGCAGTAAAGCGGGACTAGCTGGCGAGCAGTACTTC. Translation: CASSKAGLAGEQYF.

The gene calls are TRBV7-9 and TRBJ2-3; 14 bases align to TRBD2. V gave up 4 bases and J gave up 1 base; unmatched junction bases: 10. This CDR3 is built from 19 residues. The germline CDR1 and CDR2 sequences are SEHNR and FQNEAQ (reference sequence). CDR3 protein: CASSWGLAGDWGGTDTQYF. The DNA for the CDR3 is TGTGCCAGCAGCTGGGGACTAGCGGGAGATTGGGGGGGCACAGATACGCAGTATTTT.

This clone was counted once. The J gene is TRBJ1-2, the V gene TRBV2, with D perhaps TRBD1 (6 bases). The germline CDR1 and CDR2 sequences are SNHLY and FYNNEI. This CDR3 has 18 amino acids. Trimming removed 6 bases from V and 1 base from J, with 24 bases in between. Here the CDR3 reads CASSASTTGKTGNYGYTF. CDR3 DNA sequence: TGTGCCAGCAGCGCGTCCACAACAGGGAAAACTGGTAACTATGGCTACACCTTC.

The chain carries TRBV19 and TRBJ2-5; a weak D match, TRBD2 (7 bases). Trimming removed 5 bases at V and 3 bases at J, with 13 bases between. In germline, CDR1 is LNHDA, CDR2 SQIVND (reference sequence). This CDR3 contains 14 residues. The CDR3 here is CASSEGGGEETQYF. In DNA form, the CDR3 reads TGTGCCAGTAGTGAGGGAGGGGGGGAAGAGACCCAGTACTTC.

The V gene is TRBV28, the J gene TRBJ2-3, with D perhaps matching TRBD2 (5 bases). This CDR3 has 15 amino acids. The V end lost 5 bases, the J end lost 6 bases, and 18 bases lay between the germline ends. Germline V CDR1 and CDR2: MDHEN, SYDVKM. The CDR3 is CASSTPGSPRDTQYF. The CDR3 DNA reads TGTGCCAGCAGTACCCCGGGGTCACCCCGGGATACGCAGTATTTT.

The DNA of the CDR3 is TGTGCCAGCAGCGCCCGGACAGGGGGCATTGGGGAGACCCAGTACTTC. Protein: CASSARTGGIGETQYF. This chain connects TRBV9 to TRBJ2-5; TRBD1 agrees at 11 bases. The CDR3 is 16 residues long. Germline loops: CDR1 SGDLS, CDR2 YYNGEE. V lost 3 bases, J lost 5 bases, and 9 bases stayed unmatched. Full variable domain (missing parts from reference TRBV9 and TRBJ2-5): DSGVTQTPKHLITATGQRVTLRCSPRSGDLSVYWYQQSLDQGLQFLIQYYNGEERAKGNILERFSAQQFPDLHSELNLSSLELGDSALYFCASSARTGGIGETQYFGPGTRLLVL.

The chain couples TRBV19 to TRBJ2-2, with D uncertain. V was clipped by 7 bases and J by 0 bases, with 15 bases between them. Germline-derived CDR1 and CDR2 are LNHDA and SQIVND (reference sequence). This CDR3 has 16 amino acids. The CDR3 DNA reads as TGTGCCAGTACCACTTGGGGTGCCGCGAACACCGGGGAGCTGTTTTTT. Translating it yields CASTTWGAANTGELFF.

CDR3 amino acids: CASSFSVRGNTIYF. The CDR3 nucleotides are TGTGCCAGCAGCTTTTCTGTCCGAGGAAACACCATATATTTT. This chain joins TRBV7-8 and TRBJ1-3; no firm D call. Germline values: CDR1 SGHVS, CDR2 FQNEAQ. V lost 3 bases and J lost 4, with 10 bases in between. The CDR3 consists of 14 residues.

V is TRBV2 and J is TRBJ1-2; possibly TRBD1 for D (5 bases). This CDR3 is built from 17 residues. The germline V gene encodes CDR1 SNHLY and CDR2 FYNNEI. The V and J ends lost 2 bases and 0 bases respectively, with 16 bases between them. CDR3 sequence reads: CASSERAGSYSNYGYTF. CDR3 nucleotides: TGTGCCAGCAGTGAAAGGGCAGGGAGCTATTCTAACTATGGCTACACCTTC.

This rearrangement joins TRBV7-9 to TRBJ2-1; maybe TRBD1 (6 bases). The CDR3 sequence is 14 residues long. V was clipped by 1 base and J by 4 bases, with 8 bases between them. Per germline, CDR1 SEHNR and CDR2 FQNEAQ (reference sequence). CDR3 sequence: CASSLGTDYNEQFF. CDR3 DNA sequence: TGTGCCAGCAGCTTAGGGACAGATTACAATGAGCAGTTCTTC.

This rearrangement joins TRBV27 to TRBJ1-2, with 7 bases matching TRBD1. There are 15 residues in the CDR3. The V gene end was trimmed by 5 bases and the J gene end by 6 bases; junction bases not matched to a gene: 12. CDR1 MNHEY and CDR2 SMNVEV come from the germline V gene (reference sequence). CDR3 residues: CASSLEGGRPDGYTF. CDR3 coding DNA: TGTGCCAGCAGTCTTGAAGGGGGCCGACCCGATGGCTACACCTTC.